The source of this T cell receptor beta chain is a study of blood T cell repertoires in COVID-19. The length of the CDR3 is 12 residues. Germline V CDR1 and CDR2: MDHEN, SYDVKM. Between the trimmed V and J ends, which lost 6 bases and 11 bases, there was a span of 16 bases. Here immunoSEQ multiplex PCR was the method, and the copy in TCRdb shows in-frame clones only, minus some. The data contain 360,000 or so clones, 88% of them seen just once; the ten biggest clones take up 0.95% to 1.1%. The rearrangement links TRBV28 to TRBJ1-1; TRBD1 might be the D (5 bases). The TCR comes from a woman in her thirties who had been exposed to COVID-19. The sample was PBMCs or T cells enriched from blood (not recorded which). The CDR3 reads CASSPVVGPAFF. DNA of the CDR3: TGTGCCAGCAGCCCAGTCGTGGGGCCCGCTTTCTTT.